These T cell receptor beta chains were read from a single sample in a study of T cell responses to AZD1222 COVID-19 vaccine. Profiling relied on immunoSEQ multiplex PCR, and the TCRdb table lists in-frame clones only, not all of them. The sample holds around 130,000 clones, 88% seen once. Sequences were derived from peripheral blood, sampled 28 days after the second AZD1222 dose. Source of these receptors: an adult who received the AZD1222 COVID-19 vaccine. Each CDR3 is given with its conserved first and last residue. A D gene is named only where the DNA matches it firmly. Size tells how often a clone was seen (once, few, many) or the class of an expanded clone, and some rows leave it out.

D	size	J	V	CDR3	DNA
-	-	TRBJ1-1	TRBV28	CASSRRPRRNEAFF	TGTGCCAGCAGTCGCCGGCCCCGGCGAAATGAAGCTTTCTTT
-	-	TRBJ1-3	TRBV2	CASKGDTDLFSGNTIYF	TGTGCCAGCAAGGGCGACACCGACCTCTTCTCTGGAAACACCATATATTTT
-	once	TRBJ2-7	TRBV4-1	CASSQDIPPTYEQYF	TGCGCCAGCAGCCAAGACATTCCCCCCACATACGAGCAGTACTTC
-	-	TRBJ1-1	TRBV4-3	CASSLQGLGTEAFF	TGCGCCAGCAGCCTCCAGGGGCTGGGCACTGAAGCTTTCTTT
-	-	TRBJ1-3	TRBV11-3	CASSLGPWGNTIYF	TGTGCCAGCAGCTTAGGGCCGTGGGGAAACACCATATATTTT
-	-	TRBJ1-6	TRBV5-4	CASSLSRSDSPLHF	TGTGCCAGCAGCTTGTCGCGGTCAGATTCACCCCTCCACTTT
-	once	TRBJ1-5	TRBV4-1	CASSQGGGGNQPQHF	TGCGCCAGCAGCCAAGGGGGTGGGGGTAATCAGCCCCAGCATTTT
-	-	TRBJ1-2	TRBV6-5	CASARPNYGYTF	TGTGCCAGCGCACGACCCAACTATGGCTACACCTTC
-	-	TRBJ2-7	TRBV5-4	CASTRGEAEQYF	TGTGCCAGCACCCGAGGGGAGGCCGAGCAGTACTTC
-	-	TRBJ1-2	TRBV6-5	CATRRGLNGYTF	TGTGCCACAAGGAGGGGCCTTAATGGCTACACCTTC
-	-	TRBJ2-7	TRBV6-2/TRBV6-3	CASSPEGYEQYF	TGTGCCAGCAGCCCCGAGGGGTACGAGCAGTACTTC
-	-	TRBJ2-7	TRBV6-5	CASSSRGVQYF	TGTGCCAGCAGTTCGCGGGGAGTCCAGTACTTC
-	-	TRBJ1-5	TRBV7-2	CASSLADNQPQHF	TGTGCCAGCAGCTTAGCCGACAATCAGCCCCAGCATTTT
-	-	TRBJ2-6	TRBV27	CASRPQTTGANVLTF	TGTGCCAGCAGACCACAAACGACTGGGGCCAACGTCCTGACTTTC
-	-	TRBJ2-7	TRBV7-3	CASSLGRQYEQYF	TGTGCCAGCAGCCTGGGGCGGCAGTACGAGCAGTACTTC
-	-	TRBJ2-2	TRBV6-4	CASSVTANTGELFF	TGTGCCAGCAGCGTAACGGCGAACACCGGGGAGCTGTTTTTT
TRBD2	-	TRBJ2-1	TRBV27	CASRGLVSYNEQFF	TGTGCCAGCAGAGGACTAGTTTCCTACAATGAGCAGTTCTTC
-	-	TRBJ1-2	TRBV5-4	CASSLQGFADGYTF	TGTGCCAGCAGCTTGCAGGGATTCGCTGATGGCTACACCTTC
TRBD1	-	TRBJ2-7	TRBV18	CASSPTGLSYEQYF	TGTGCCAGCTCCCCGACAGGGCTCTCCTACGAGCAGTACTTC
-	-	TRBJ2-5	TRBV7-8	CASSLVVSGETQYF	TGTGCCAGCAGCTTAGTAGTTTCCGGAGAGACCCAGTACTTC
-	-	TRBJ1-6	TRBV18	CASSPLEGWLRPLHF	TGTGCCAGCTCACCCTTAGAGGGGTGGTTGAGACCCCTCCACTTT
TRBD2	-	TRBJ2-1	TRBV7-2	CATSLSGDFYNEQFF	TGTGCCACTTCCCTAAGCGGGGATTTTTACAATGAGCAGTTCTTC
TRBD1	-	TRBJ1-1	TRBV7-3	CASSLGPGGAGGTEAFF	TGTGCCAGCAGCTTAGGTCCCGGGGGTGCAGGGGGCACTGAAGCTTTCTTT
TRBD2	-	TRBJ2-3	TRBV9	CASSLAGLQGTDTQYF	TGTGCCAGCTCACTAGCGGGTCTCCAGGGTACAGATACGCAGTATTTT
TRBD2	-	TRBJ2-4	TRBV14	CASSQERRTSQYF	TGTGCCAGCAGCCAAGAAAGGAGGACTAGTCAGTACTTC
-	-	TRBJ2-1	TRBV30	CAWSVGGAGNYNEQFF	TGTGCCTGGAGTGTAGGAGGGGCCGGGAACTACAATGAGCAGTTCTTC
-	-	TRBJ1-5	TRBV18	CASSRGSAQPQHF	TGTGCCAGCTCCAGGGGTTCCGCTCAGCCCCAGCATTTT
TRBD2	-	TRBJ2-7	TRBV7-2	CASNLGLASYEQYF	TGTGCCAGCAACCTCGGACTAGCGTCCTACGAGCAGTACTTC
-	-	TRBJ1-3	TRBV9	CASSVGATIYF	TGTGCCAGCAGCGTAGGAGCGACCATATATTTT
-	-	TRBJ2-5	TRBV3-1/TRBV3-2	CASSQTGRGETQYF	TGTGCCAGCAGCCAGACAGGGAGGGGAGAGACCCAGTACTTC
-	-	TRBJ2-6	TRBV19	CASSIEESRPSGANVLTF	TGTGCCAGTAGTATAGAGGAGAGTCGACCCTCTGGGGCCAACGTCCTGACTTTC
TRBD1	-	TRBJ1-6	TRBV5-6	CASSPQAGQVLSPLHF	TGTGCCAGCAGCCCCCAGGCGGGACAGGTACTATCTCCCCTCCACTTT
TRBD2	-	TRBJ2-7	TRBV5-1	CASRVVRGESSYEQYF	TGCGCCAGCAGGGTTGTGCGGGGGGAGAGCTCCTACGAGCAGTACTTC
-	-	TRBJ1-5	TRBV7-9	CASSFSESNQPQHF	TGTGCCAGCAGCTTTTCCGAGAGCAATCAGCCCCAGCATTTT
-	-	TRBJ1-2	TRBV27	CASSFGGIYTF	TGTGCCAGCAGTTTCGGGGGTATCTACACCTTC
-	-	TRBJ2-7	TRBV7-2	CASSRLGQATYEQYF	TGTGCCAGCAGCCGTTTGGGACAAGCCACCTACGAGCAGTACTTC
-	-	TRBJ2-3	TRBV2	CASSPSLPTDTQYF	TGTGCCAGCAGTCCCTCCCTCCCTACAGATACGCAGTATTTT
-	once	TRBJ1-6	TRBV6-5	CASMGYSSYNSPLHF	TGTGCCAGCATGGGTTATAGCTCCTATAATTCACCCCTCCACTTT
-	-	TRBJ1-6	TRBV5-1	CASSLTFPSYNSPLHF	TGCGCCAGCAGTTTGACCTTTCCCTCCTATAATTCACCCCTCCACTTT
-	-	TRBJ2-2	TRBV5-6	CASSLIIGNEAGELFF	TGTGCCAGCAGCTTGATTATCGGAAATGAGGCCGGGGAGCTGTTTTTT
TRBD1	-	TRBJ1-3	TRBV5-1	CASSFTGDANTIYF	TGCGCCAGCAGTTTCACAGGGGACGCAAACACCATATATTTT
-	-	TRBJ2-7	TRBV5-4	CASSLDLGGTYEQYF	TGTGCCAGCAGCTTGGATTTAGGAGGAACCTACGAGCAGTACTTC
-	once	TRBJ1-3	TRBV15	CATSRDPRSGNTIYF	TGTGCCACCAGCAGAGATCCTCGCTCTGGAAACACCATATATTTT
TRBD1	-	TRBJ1-2	TRBV4-2	CASSQDGARGSDGYTF	TGTGCCAGCAGCCAAGATGGGGCCAGGGGGTCTGATGGCTACACCTTC
-	-	TRBJ1-1	TRBV28	CASSLKPMVGGVTFF	TGTGCCAGCAGTTTAAAGCCCATGGTAGGAGGGGTAACTTTCTTT
-	-	TRBJ1-2	TRBV27	CASSLYGPGDGYTF	TGTGCCAGCAGTTTATACGGGCCAGGGGATGGCTACACCTTC
TRBD2	-	TRBJ2-2	TRBV9	CASSVPVGRADTGELFF	TGTGCCAGCAGCGTGCCTGTCGGGAGGGCAGACACCGGGGAGCTGTTTTTT
-	few	TRBJ1-5	TRBV2	CASKGQGYQPQHF	TGTGCCAGCAAGGGGCAGGGTTACCAGCCCCAGCATTTT
-	-	TRBJ1-3	TRBV6-1	CASSEASHTIYF	TGTGCCAGCAGTGAAGCGTCACACACCATATATTTT
-	few	TRBJ2-7	TRBV7-9	CASSRDNSYEQYF	TGTGCCAGTTCAAGGGACAATTCCTACGAGCAGTACTTC
-	-	TRBJ1-6	TRBV7-3	CASGAVRNSPLHF	TGTGCCAGCGGAGCAGTTAGGAATTCACCCCTCCACTTT
-	-	TRBJ2-1	TRBV2	CASSEEGTLGNEQFF	TGTGCCAGCAGTGAAGAAGGGACTTTAGGCAATGAGCAGTTCTTC
TRBD2	-	TRBJ2-1	TRBV4-2	CASSHPTSGRSNEQFF	TGTGCCAGCAGCCACCCTACTAGCGGGAGGTCCAATGAGCAGTTCTTC
TRBD2	-	TRBJ2-2	TRBV3-1/TRBV3-2	CASSQGGRLGSNTGELFF	TGTGCCAGCAGCCAAGGCGGGAGGCTGGGGTCGAACACCGGGGAGCTGTTTTTT